These 25 T cell receptor beta chains were all obtained from the same sample, sequenced in a study of T cell changes during pregnancy in multiple sclerosis. Libraries were prepared by immunoSEQ multiplex PCR; TCRdb keeps only in-frame clonotypes and omits some of them. The sample lists 10,000 to 15,000 clones, 90% to 95% occurring once. The sequences come from CD4+ T cells from peripheral blood mononuclear cells, collected before pregnancy. The receptors were sampled from a female donor with multiple sclerosis, enrolled in a pregnancy study.

The chain links TRBV29-1 to TRBJ2-1, with TRBD1 matching 8 bases. V was clipped by 5 bases and J by 9 bases; unmatched bases: 9. Germline V gene lookup returns CDR1 SQVTM and CDR2 ANQGSEA. CDR3 length: 13 amino acids. The DNA of the CDR3 is TGCAGCGTTAAAGGGCAGGGGGCAGGTGAGCAGTTCTTC. It codes for CSVKGQGAGEQFF.

The V gene is TRBV30, the J gene TRBJ1-5; D call uncertain. V lost 2 bases and J 2 bases, leaving 10 bases between the germline ends. The germline gives CDR1 GTSNPN, CDR2 SVGIG (reference sequence). This CDR3 contains 14 residues. CDR3: CAWSFSRGNQPQHF. The CDR3 region has the DNA TGTGCCTGGAGTTTTAGCAGAGGCAATCAGCCCCAGCATTTT.

The chain couples TRBV5-6 to TRBJ1-2; possibly TRBD1 for D (5 bases). Germline lookup yields CDR1 SGHDT and CDR2 YYEEEE. CDR3 size: 12 residues. The germline V and J ends were trimmed by 0 bases and 8 bases, with 8 bases remaining between them. The CDR3 DNA reads as TGTGCCAGCAGCTTGGACAGGAACGGCTACACCTTC. This sequence encodes CASSLDRNGYTF.

The chain combines TRBV9 with TRBJ2-5; D is possibly TRBD2 (5 bases). Trimming stripped 0 bases from V and 0 bases from J, with 15 bases between. The CDR3 is 17 amino acids. Looked up from germline, CDR1 is SGDLS and CDR2 is YYNGEE. As DNA, the CDR3 is TGTGCCAGCAGCGTAGGTCGAGGGATCGGGGACCAAGAGACCCAGTACTTC. Translated: CASSVGRGIGDQETQYF.

The rearrangement joins TRBV2 to TRBJ1-4; D call uncertain. The V gene lost 6 bases and the J gene lost 6 bases, with 11 bases spanning the gap. CDR1 and CDR2 (germline): SNHLY, FYNNEI. There are 13 residues in the CDR3. The CDR3 DNA is TGTGCCAGCAGGCCGAACAGCTATGAAAAACTGTTTTTT. The encoded protein is CASRPNSYEKLFF.

The chain employs TRBV30 and TRBJ1-5, with D possibly being TRBD1 (6 bases). Germline V CDR1 and CDR2: GTSNPN, SVGIG (reference sequence). CDR3 size: 12 residues. V shed 5 bases and J shed 7 bases, with 12 bases lying between them. The CDR3 protein is CAWDPGEQPQHF. CDR3 DNA: TGTGCCTGGGATCCAGGGGAACAGCCCCAGCATTTT.

The V and J genes are TRBV30 and TRBJ1-1; possibly TRBD1 for D (6 bases). The CDR3 consists of 16 residues. Germline V lookup: CDR1 GTSNPN, CDR2 SVGIG (reference sequence). With 6 bases removed from V and 3 bases from J, the gap between germline ends came to 23 bases. The CDR3, as DNA: TGTGCCTGTGTGGGTTACAGGGATTGGTATGACACTGAAGCTTTCTTT. It encodes CACVGYRDWYDTEAFF.

Here the CDR3 reads CASSQSPNRVEAFF. CDR3 nucleotide sequence: TGTGCCAGCAGCCAATCCCCAAACAGGGTAGAGGCTTTCTTT. The rearrangement links TRBV7-3 to TRBJ1-1; D perhaps matches TRBD1 (6 bases). The V gene's germline CDR1 is SGHTA and CDR2 FQGTGA. There are 14 residues in the CDR3. The V and J ends lost 5 bases and 11 bases respectively, with 21 bases between them.

The chain uses TRBV15 and TRBJ2-1; 13 positions match TRBD2. Trimming cost V 1 base and J 4 bases; bases outside gene matches: 7. Germline V gives CDR1 LNHNV, CDR2 YYDKDF (reference sequence). The CDR3 sequence is 18 residues long. The CDR3 DNA follows: TGTGCCACCAGCAGAGGAGGACTAGCGGGGGTCATATACAATGAGCAGTTCTTC. Translation: CATSRGGLAGVIYNEQFF.

The chain recombines TRBV11-2 with TRBJ2-5; a weak D match, TRBD2 (6 bases). The length of the CDR3 is 14 residues. Germline-derived CDR1 and CDR2 are SGHAT and FQNNGV. Trimming cost V 2 bases and J 2 bases, with 9 bases left between them. CDR3 DNA: TGTGCCAGCAGCTTAAATGGGGGGCAAGAGACCCAGTACTTC. Residues: CASSLNGGQETQYF.

CDR3 in amino acids: CASTLKGTRASTDTQYF. For the CDR3, the DNA is TGTGCCAGCACCCTCAAAGGGACTAGAGCGTCCACAGATACGCAGTATTTT. The chain couples TRBV21-1 to TRBJ2-3; the table's D call of TRBD2 was not tested on the DNA. TRBV21-1 corresponds to a pseudogene. The CDR3 length is 17 residues.

The rearrangement uses TRBV19 and TRBJ1-1; tentatively, D is TRBD1 (6 bases). V dropped 6 bases and J dropped 1 base, with 15 bases sitting between them. Germline CDR1 and CDR2: LNHDA and SQIVND (reference sequence). The CDR3 contains 15 residues. This chain's CDR3 is CASSRGGAKNTEAFF. CDR3 nucleotide sequence: TGTGCCAGTAGCAGAGGGGGGGCGAAGAACACTGAAGCTTTCTTT. Full variable domain (outside the CDR3, taken from reference TRBV19 and TRBJ1-1): DGGITQSPKYLFRKEGQNVTLSCEQNLNHDAMYWYRQDPGQGLRLIYYSQIVNDFQKGDIAEGYSVSREKKESFPLTVTSAQKNPTAFYLCASSRGGAKNTEAFFGQGTRLTVV.

J is TRBJ1-3 and V is TRBV4-2; 8 bases map to TRBD1. The CDR3 runs 16 residues. In germline, CDR1 is LGHNA, CDR2 YNFKEQ. The junction had 5 bases not matched to a gene; V was cut back by 0 bases and J by 4 bases. CDR3 nucleotide sequence: TGTGCCAGCAGCCAAGAGGCCCCAGGGGGCGGAAACACCATATATTTT. Protein sequence: CASSQEAPGGGNTIYF.

The chain employs TRBV11-2 and TRBJ2-3, with TRBD1 matching 9 bases. Germline values: CDR1 SGHAT, CDR2 FQNNGV. The trim removed 0 bases at V and 2 bases at J, leaving 6 bases unmatched. CDR3 length: 17 amino acids. The CDR3 here is CASSLEVRDRATDTQYF. The DNA for the CDR3 is TGTGCCAGCAGCTTAGAGGTTCGGGACAGGGCCACAGATACGCAGTATTTT.

The rearrangement links TRBV2 to TRBJ1-6; D not certain. CDR1 SNHLY and CDR2 FYNNEI come from the germline V gene. The CDR3 extends over 17 amino acids. Trimming removed 8 bases from V and 8 bases from J, with 25 bases in between. The CDR3 protein is CASASSPGRPPDSPLHF. CDR3 nucleotides: TGTGCCAGCGCGTCTTCTCCCGGCAGGCCGCCCGATTCACCCCTCCACTTT.

The rearrangement uses TRBV5-1 and TRBJ2-7, with TRBD2 matching 9 bases. The CDR3 loop spans 17 amino acids. Germline V gene sequence: CDR1 SGHRS, CDR2 YFSETQ. The J segment lost 3 bases and the V segment lost 1 base, leaving 11 bases of the junction unmatched. The CDR3: CASSLNPRGGADYEQYF. As DNA, the CDR3 is TGCGCCAGCAGCTTGAACCCGCGCGGGGGGGCGGACTACGAGCAGTACTTC.

This chain joins TRBV19 and TRBJ2-1; 8 bases fit TRBD1. V lost 5 bases to trimming and J lost 4 bases; unmatched junction nucleotides: 7. The CDR3 covers 15 residues. Germline CDR1 LNHDA, CDR2 SQIVND (reference sequence). The CDR3 region is CASSLRTGIYNEQFF. The CDR3 DNA reads as TGTGCCAGTAGTCTCCGGACAGGGATATACAATGAGCAGTTCTTC.

This clone is a singleton in its sample. CDR3 DNA sequence: TGTGCCAGCAGGGCAGGGGGCGCTACCGGGGAGCTGTTTTTT. Its translation is CASRAGGATGELFF. The chain uses TRBV6-1 and TRBJ2-2; 8 bases match TRBD1. CDR3 length: 14 residues. The germline CDR1 and CDR2 sequences are MNHNS and SASEGT. Trimming cost V 6 bases and J 5 bases; bases outside gene matches: 5.

The chain couples TRBV4-1 to TRBJ1-6; TRBD1 aligns across 7 bases. The CDR3 has 14 amino acids. V was clipped by 3 bases and J by 9 bases; unmatched bases: 5. CDR1 is MGHRA and CDR2 is YSYEKL in the germline V gene. CDR3 in amino acids: CASSQPDRVSPLHF. The DNA for the CDR3 is TGCGCCAGCAGCCAGCCCGACAGGGTTTCACCCCTCCACTTT.

The chain recombines TRBV6-5 with TRBJ2-5; D is perhaps TRBD2 (7 bases). Germline assignment: CDR1 MNHEY and CDR2 SVGAGI. The CDR3 runs 12 residues. The CDR3 here is CVGGAPQETQYF. CDR3 sequence (DNA): TGTGTGGGGGGGGCACCCCAAGAGACCCAGTACTTC.

V usage is TRBV7-8 and J usage is TRBJ2-1, with a possible D match to TRBD1 (5 bases). Germline V gene sequence: CDR1 SGHVS, CDR2 FQNEAQ. The CDR3 is made up of 17 amino acids. V lost 2 bases, J lost 5 bases, and 19 bases lay in between. The CDR3 DNA follows: TGTGCCAGCAGCTTACCTTATAAGGACCCCAGGGACAATGAGCAGTTCTTC. Its translation is CASSLPYKDPRDNEQFF. The entire variable domain, with the rest obtained from reference TRBV7-8 and TRBJ2-1, is as follows: GAGVSQSPRYKVAKRGQDVALRCDPISGHVSLFWYQQALGQGPEFLTYFQNEAQLDKSGLPSDRFFAERPEGSVSTLKIQRTQQEDSAVYLCASSLPYKDPRDNEQFFGPGTRLTVL.

In DNA, the CDR3 is TGTGCCAGCAGCCAAGATGGGGACAGGGGGGCTCAGCCCCAGCATTTT. It translates to CASSQDGDRGAQPQHF. This chain connects TRBV4-2 to TRBJ1-5; TRBD1 agrees at 11 bases. Germline trimming cut 0 bases from V and 6 bases from J; bases unmatched to any gene: 4. This CDR3 region has 16 residues. Germline-derived CDR1 and CDR2 are LGHNA and YNFKEQ.

V is TRBV13 and J is TRBJ2-5; maybe TRBD2 (6 bases). Trimming removed 5 bases from V and 2 bases from J, with 21 bases in between. The CDR3 has 17 amino acids. Per germline, CDR1 PRHDT and CDR2 FYEKMQ (reference sequence). The CDR3 loop reads CASSPILGGVRQETQYF. The DNA of the CDR3 is TGTGCCAGCAGCCCTATTTTGGGCGGGGTCAGGCAAGAGACCCAGTACTTC.

V and J are TRBV11-2 and TRBJ2-4, with 13 bases matching TRBD2. In germline, CDR1 is SGHAT, CDR2 FQNNGV. The CDR3 is 18 residues long. V shed 4 bases and J 5 bases; nucleotides not matched to a gene: 11. The chain's CDR3 is CASSSRLAGGFGENIQYF. DNA of the CDR3: TGTGCCAGCAGCTCGAGACTAGCGGGGGGATTCGGGGAAAACATTCAGTACTTC.

The chain recombines TRBV30 with TRBJ1-3; no definite D call. V shed 3 bases and J shed 11 bases, with 11 bases lying between them. The CDR3 totals 11 residues. Germline CDR1 GTSNPN, CDR2 SVGIG (reference sequence). The CDR3 DNA reads as TGTGCCTGGAGAGCGGGAACTCCCATATATTTT. The encoded protein is CAWRAGTPIYF.